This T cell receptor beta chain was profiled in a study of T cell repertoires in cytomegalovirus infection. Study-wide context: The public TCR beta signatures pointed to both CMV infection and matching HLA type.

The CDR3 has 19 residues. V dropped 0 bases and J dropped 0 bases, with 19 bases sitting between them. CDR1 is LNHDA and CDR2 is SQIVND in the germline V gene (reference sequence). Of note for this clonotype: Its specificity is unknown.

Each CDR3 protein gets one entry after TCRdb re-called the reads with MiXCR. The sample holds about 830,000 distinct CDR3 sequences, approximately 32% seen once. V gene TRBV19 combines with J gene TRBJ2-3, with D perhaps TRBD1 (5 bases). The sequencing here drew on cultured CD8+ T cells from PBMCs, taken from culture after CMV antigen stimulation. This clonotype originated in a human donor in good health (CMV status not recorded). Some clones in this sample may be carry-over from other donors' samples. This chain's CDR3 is CASSIDPGAGLKSTDTQYF. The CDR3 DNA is TGTGCCAGTAGTATAGACCCTGGGGCTGGGCTGAAGAGCACAGATACGCAGTATTTT.